This T cell receptor (beta chain) was retrieved from a study of shared clonotypes between healthy human individuals. Points from the study as a whole: Researchers sampled only blood; tissue repertoires likely differ.

Clones were read by immunoSEQ multiplex PCR, and TCRdb kept only the in-frame ones, dropping some. The table includes 300,000 to 350,000 clones, about 70% detected once. The V and J ends lost 7 bases and 1 base respectively, with 8 bases between them. In germline, CDR1 is MNHNY, CDR2 SVGAGI (reference sequence). CDR3 length: 13 amino acids. Adult Caucasians living in Nashville, Tennessee made up all of the donors. A remark on this clone: The target antigen is unknown.

The sequenced sample consisted of memory CD4+ T cells sorted from blood. Subset specified: CD45RA-negative fraction. The V call is TRBV6-6, the J call TRBJ1-3; D unresolved. The clonotype was recovered from a young man in good health. In DNA, the CDR3 is TGTGCCAGCACCCCTAGGTCTGGAAACACCATATATTTT. This codes for CASTPRSGNTIYF.